This T cell receptor beta chain was sequenced for a study of memory CD4+ T cells and cytomegalovirus serostatus. Study at large: Healthy Belgian adult donors included fewer than 10 CMV-positive and 24 CMV-negative people. Overall study results and limits: 67 of 164 known CMV-associated TCRbeta sequences appeared in CD4+ memory.

Only in-frame clones appear in the TCRdb table, and some are missing; sequencing was by immunoSEQ multiplex PCR. The sample yields under 100,000 clones, around 80% seen once. Trimming left V 3 bases short and J 2 bases short, with 11 bases between. The CDR3 is 14 amino acids. Per germline, CDR1 MNHNS and CDR2 SASEGT. The sort gate was single viable CD3+CD4+CD8-CD45RO+ cells for memory CD4+ T cells. As regards this clone: Its antigen is undetermined.

V and J are TRBV6-1 and TRBJ2-7, with D uncertain. This receptor was taken from an adult in good health and CMV-seronegative. Sequencing used memory CD4+ T cells from blood. CDR3 nucleotide sequence: TGTGCCAGCAGTGATTCCATACCTACCTACGAGCAGTACTTC. Its protein is CASSDSIPTYEQYF.